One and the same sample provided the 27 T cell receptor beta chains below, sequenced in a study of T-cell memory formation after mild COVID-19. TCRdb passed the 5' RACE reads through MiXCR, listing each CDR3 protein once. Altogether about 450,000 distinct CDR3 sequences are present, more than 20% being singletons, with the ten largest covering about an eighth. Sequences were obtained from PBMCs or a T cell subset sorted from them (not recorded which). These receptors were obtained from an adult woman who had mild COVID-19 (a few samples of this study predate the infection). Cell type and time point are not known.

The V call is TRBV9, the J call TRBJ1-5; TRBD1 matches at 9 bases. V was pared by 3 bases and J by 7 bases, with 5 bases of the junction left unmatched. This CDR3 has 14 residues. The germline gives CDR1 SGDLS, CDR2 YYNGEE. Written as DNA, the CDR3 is TGTGCCAGCAGCGAGACAGGGGGGGACCAGCCCCAGCATTTT. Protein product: CASSETGGDQPQHF.

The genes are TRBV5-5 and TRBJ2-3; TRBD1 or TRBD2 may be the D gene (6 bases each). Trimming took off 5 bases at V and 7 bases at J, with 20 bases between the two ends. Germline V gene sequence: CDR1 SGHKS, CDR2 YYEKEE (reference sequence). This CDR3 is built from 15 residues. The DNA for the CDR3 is TGTGCCAGCAGTTGGGGGGCAGGGGACGAAAATACGCAGTATTTT. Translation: CASSWGAGDENTQYF.

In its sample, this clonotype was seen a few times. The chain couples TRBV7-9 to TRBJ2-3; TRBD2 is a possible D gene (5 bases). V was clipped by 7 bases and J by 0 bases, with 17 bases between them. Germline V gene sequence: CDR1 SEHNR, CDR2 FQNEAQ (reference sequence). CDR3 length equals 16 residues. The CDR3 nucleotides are TGTGCCAGCACCCACGGAGAGGGTCTTAGCACAGATACGCAGTATTTT. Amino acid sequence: CASTHGEGLSTDTQYF.

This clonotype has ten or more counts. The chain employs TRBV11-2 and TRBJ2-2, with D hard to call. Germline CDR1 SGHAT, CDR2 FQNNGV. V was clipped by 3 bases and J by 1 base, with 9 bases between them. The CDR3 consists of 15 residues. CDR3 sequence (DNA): TGTGCCAGCAGCTTTCTGTCTGGGAACACCGGGGAGCTGTTTTTT. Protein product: CASSFLSGNTGELFF.

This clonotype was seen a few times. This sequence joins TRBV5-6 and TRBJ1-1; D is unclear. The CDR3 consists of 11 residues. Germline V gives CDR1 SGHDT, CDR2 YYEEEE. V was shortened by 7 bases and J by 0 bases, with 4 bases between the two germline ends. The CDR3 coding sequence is TGTGCCAGCGAATTGAACACTGAAGCTTTCTTT. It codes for CASELNTEAFF.

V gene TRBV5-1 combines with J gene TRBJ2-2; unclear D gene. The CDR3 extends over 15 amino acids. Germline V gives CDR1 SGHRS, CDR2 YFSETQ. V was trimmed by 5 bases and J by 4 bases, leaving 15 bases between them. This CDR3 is CASSRRTDGTGELFF. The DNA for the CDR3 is TGCGCCAGCAGTCGGCGGACGGACGGCACCGGGGAGCTGTTTTTT.

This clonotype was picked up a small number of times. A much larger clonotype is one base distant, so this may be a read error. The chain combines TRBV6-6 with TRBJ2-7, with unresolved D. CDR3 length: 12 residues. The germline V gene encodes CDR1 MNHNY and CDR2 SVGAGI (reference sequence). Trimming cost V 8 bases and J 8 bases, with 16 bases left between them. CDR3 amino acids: CASSPSPQKQYF. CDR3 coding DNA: TGTGCCAGCTCCCCCTCCCCTCAGAAGCAGTACTTC.

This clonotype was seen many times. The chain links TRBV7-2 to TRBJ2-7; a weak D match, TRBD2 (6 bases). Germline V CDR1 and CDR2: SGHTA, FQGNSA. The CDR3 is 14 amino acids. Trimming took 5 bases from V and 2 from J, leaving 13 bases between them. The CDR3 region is CASSHAGSPYEQYF. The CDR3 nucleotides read TGTGCCAGCAGCCACGCGGGGAGTCCCTACGAGCAGTACTTC.

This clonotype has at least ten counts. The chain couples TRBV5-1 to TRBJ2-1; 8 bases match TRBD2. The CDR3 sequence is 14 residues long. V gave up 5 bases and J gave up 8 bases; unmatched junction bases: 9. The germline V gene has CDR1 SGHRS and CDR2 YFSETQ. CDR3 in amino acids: CASRSEAGEYEQFF. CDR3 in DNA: TGCGCCAGCAGAAGTGAAGCGGGGGAGTATGAGCAGTTCTTC.

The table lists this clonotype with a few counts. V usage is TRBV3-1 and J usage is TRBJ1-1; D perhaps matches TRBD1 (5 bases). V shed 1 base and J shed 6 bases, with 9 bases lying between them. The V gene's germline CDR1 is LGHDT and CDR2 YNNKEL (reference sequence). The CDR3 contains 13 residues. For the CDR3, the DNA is TGTGCCAGCAGCCAAGTGGGGCAGGCTGAAGCTTTCTTT. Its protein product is CASSQVGQAEAFF.

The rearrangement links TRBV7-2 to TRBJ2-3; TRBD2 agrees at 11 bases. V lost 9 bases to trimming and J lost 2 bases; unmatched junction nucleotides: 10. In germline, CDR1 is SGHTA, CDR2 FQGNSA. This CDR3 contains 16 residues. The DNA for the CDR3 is TGTGCCAGGAGCCTCATAGCGGGAGGGAACACAGATACGCAGTATTTT. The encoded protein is CARSLIAGGNTDTQYF.

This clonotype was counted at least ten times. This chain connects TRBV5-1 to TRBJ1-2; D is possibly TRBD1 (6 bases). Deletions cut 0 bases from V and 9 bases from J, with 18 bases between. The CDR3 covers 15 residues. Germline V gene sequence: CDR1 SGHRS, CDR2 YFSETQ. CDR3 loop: CASSLVGTNNKSYTF. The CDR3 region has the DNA TGCGCCAGCAGCTTGGTTGGGACAAACAATAAGAGCTACACCTTC.

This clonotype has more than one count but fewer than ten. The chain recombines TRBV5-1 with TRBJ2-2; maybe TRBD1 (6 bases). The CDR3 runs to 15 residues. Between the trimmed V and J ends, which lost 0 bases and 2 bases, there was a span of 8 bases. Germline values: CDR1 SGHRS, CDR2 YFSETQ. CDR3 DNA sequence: TGCGCCAGCAGCTTGGGGACAGAAAACACCGGGGAGCTGTTTTTT. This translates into CASSLGTENTGELFF.

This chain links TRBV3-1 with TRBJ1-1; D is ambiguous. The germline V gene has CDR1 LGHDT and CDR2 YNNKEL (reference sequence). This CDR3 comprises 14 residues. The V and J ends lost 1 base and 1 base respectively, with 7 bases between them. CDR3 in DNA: TGTGCCAGCAGCCAAGGCCGGAGGAACACTGAAGCTTTCTTT. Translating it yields CASSQGRRNTEAFF.

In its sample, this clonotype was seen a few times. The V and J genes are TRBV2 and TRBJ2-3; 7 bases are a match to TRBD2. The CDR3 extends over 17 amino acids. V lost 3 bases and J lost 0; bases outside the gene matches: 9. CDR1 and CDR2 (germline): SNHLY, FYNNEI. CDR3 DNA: TGTGCCAGCAGTGACGGAGGGCTAGCGGCTAGCACAGATACGCAGTATTTT. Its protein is CASSDGGLAASTDTQYF.

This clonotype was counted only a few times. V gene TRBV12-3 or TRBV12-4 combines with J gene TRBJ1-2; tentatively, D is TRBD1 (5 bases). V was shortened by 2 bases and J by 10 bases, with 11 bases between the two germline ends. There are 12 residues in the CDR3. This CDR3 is CASSLFRGSYTF. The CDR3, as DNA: TGTGCCAGCAGTTTATTCCGGGGGTCCTACACCTTC.

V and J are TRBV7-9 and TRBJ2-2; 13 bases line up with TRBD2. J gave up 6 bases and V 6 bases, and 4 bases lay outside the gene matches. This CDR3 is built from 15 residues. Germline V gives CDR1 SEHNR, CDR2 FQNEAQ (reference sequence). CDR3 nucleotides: TGTGCCAGCAGTTCGGGACTAGCGGGGCCCGGGGAGCTGTTTTTT. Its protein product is CASSSGLAGPGELFF. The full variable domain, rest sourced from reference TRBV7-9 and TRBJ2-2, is DTGVSQNPRHKITKRGQNVTFRCDPISEHNRLYWYRQTLGQGPEFLTYFQNEAQLEKSRLLSDRFSAERPKGSFSTLEIQRTEQGDSAMYLCASSSGLAGPGELFFGEGSRLTVL.

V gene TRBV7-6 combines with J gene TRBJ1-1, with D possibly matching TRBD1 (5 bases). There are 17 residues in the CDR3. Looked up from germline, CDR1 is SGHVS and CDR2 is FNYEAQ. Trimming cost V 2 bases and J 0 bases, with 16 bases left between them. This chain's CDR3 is CASSLSTRQSMNTEAFF. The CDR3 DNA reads TGTGCCAGCAGCTTATCAACCAGACAGTCTATGAACACTGAAGCTTTCTTT.

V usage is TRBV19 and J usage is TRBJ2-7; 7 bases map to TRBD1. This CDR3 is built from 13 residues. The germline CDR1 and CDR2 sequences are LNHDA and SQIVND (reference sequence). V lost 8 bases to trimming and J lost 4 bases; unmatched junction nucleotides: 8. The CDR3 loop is CASARDRFYEQYF. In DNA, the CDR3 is TGTGCCAGTGCTCGGGACAGATTTTACGAGCAGTACTTC.

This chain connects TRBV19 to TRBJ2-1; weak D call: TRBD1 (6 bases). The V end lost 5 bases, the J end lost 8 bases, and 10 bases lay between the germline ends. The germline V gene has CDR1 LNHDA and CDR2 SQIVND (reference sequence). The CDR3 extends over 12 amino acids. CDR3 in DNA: TGTGCCAGTAGTCCAGGGGCCGATGAGCAGTTCTTC. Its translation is CASSPGADEQFF. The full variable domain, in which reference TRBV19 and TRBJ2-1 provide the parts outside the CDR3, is DGGITQSPKYLFRKEGQNVTLSCEQNLNHDAMYWYRQDPGQGLRLIYYSQIVNDFQKGDIAEGYSVSREKKESFPLTVTSAQKNPTAFYLCASSPGADEQFFGPGTRLTVL.

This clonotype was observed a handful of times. The DNA of the CDR3 is TGTGCCAGCAGTCTTCAGACGGTGAACACCGGGGAGCTGTTTTTT. It specifies CASSLQTVNTGELFF. This rearrangement joins TRBV27 to TRBJ2-2; no clear D. The V end was cut by 5 bases, the J end by 1 base, with 11 bases between. Germline V CDR1 and CDR2: MNHEY, SMNVEV (reference sequence). This CDR3 has 15 amino acids.

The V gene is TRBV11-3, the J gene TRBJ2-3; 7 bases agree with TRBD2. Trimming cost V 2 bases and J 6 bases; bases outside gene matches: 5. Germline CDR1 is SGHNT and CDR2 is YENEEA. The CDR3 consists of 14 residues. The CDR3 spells CASSLRGSRDTQYF. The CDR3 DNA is TGTGCCAGCAGCTTACGCGGGAGTAGGGATACGCAGTATTTT.

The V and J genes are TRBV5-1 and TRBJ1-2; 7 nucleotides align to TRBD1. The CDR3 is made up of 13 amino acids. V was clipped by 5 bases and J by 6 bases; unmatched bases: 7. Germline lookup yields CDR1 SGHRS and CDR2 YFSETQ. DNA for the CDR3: TGCGCCAGCAGATATGGGGGGACAGATGGCTACACCTTC. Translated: CASRYGGTDGYTF.

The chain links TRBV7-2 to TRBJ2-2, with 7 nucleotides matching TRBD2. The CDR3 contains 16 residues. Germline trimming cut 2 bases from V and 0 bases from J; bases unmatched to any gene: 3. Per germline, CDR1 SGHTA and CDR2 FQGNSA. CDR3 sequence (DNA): TGTGCCAGCAGCTTACGACTAGCCGCGAACACCGGGGAGCTGTTTTTT. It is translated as CASSLRLAANTGELFF.

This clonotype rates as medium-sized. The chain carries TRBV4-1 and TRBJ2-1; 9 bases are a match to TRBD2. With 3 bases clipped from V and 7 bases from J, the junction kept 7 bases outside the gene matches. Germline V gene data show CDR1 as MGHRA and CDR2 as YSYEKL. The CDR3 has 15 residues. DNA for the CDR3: TGCGCCAGCAGCCATATAGCGGGAGATGGGAATGAGCAGTTCTTC. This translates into CASSHIAGDGNEQFF.

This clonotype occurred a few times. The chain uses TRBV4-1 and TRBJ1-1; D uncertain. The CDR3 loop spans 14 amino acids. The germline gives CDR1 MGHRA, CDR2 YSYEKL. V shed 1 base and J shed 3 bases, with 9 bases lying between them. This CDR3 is CASSQGKGYTEAFF. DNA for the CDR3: TGCGCCAGCAGCCAAGGGAAAGGATACACTGAAGCTTTCTTT.

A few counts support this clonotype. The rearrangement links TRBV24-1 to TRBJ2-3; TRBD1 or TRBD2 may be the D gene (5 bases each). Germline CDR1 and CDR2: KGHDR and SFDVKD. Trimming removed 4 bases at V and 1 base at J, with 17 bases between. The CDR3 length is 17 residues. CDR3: CATSDSPGRTRTDTQYF. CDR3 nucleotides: TGTGCCACCAGTGACTCTCCGGGACGAACCCGCACAGATACGCAGTATTTT.